This T cell receptor beta chain was identified during a study of T cells in Graves' hyperthyroidism and ophthalmopathy. Patients counted as stable if ophthalmopathy did not develop within 18 months. The table lists this clonotype with many counts. The source material, RNA transcripts, was used to amplify TCR beta CDR3 regions. Initially, a first-round RT-PCR of the TCR CDR3 employed the HTBI primer set. A single record per CDR3 protein comes from TCRdb applying MiXCR to the multiplex PCR reads. This sample carries 300,000 to 450,000 distinct CDR3 sequences, approximately 15% of them seen once, and the ten largest clones take approximately 11%. In germline, CDR1 is SQVTM, CDR2 ANQGSEA. Trimming took 7 bases from V and 1 from J, leaving 16 bases between them. CDR3 length: 14 residues.

This chain uses TRBV29-1 with TRBJ1-1; D is possibly TRBD1 (5 bases). The TCR comes from an older woman with Graves' hyperthyroidism. Sequenced material: blood. The CDR3 spells CSGGGLTTNTEAFF. The CDR3 DNA is TGCAGCGGTGGGGGTTTGACAACGAACACTGAAGCTTTCTTT.